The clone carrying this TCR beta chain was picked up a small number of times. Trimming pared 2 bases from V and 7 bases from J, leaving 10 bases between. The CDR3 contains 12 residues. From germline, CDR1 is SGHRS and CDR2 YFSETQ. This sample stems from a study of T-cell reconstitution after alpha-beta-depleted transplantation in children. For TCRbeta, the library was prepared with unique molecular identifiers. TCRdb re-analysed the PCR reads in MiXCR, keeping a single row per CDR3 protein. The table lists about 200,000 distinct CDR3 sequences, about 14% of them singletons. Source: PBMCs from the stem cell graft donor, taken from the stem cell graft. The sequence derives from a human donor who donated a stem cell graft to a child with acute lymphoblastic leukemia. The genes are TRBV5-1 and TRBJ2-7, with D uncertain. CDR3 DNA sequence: TGCGCCAGCAGCTTCGGACGAAGTGAGCAGTACTTC. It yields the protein CASSFGRSEQYF. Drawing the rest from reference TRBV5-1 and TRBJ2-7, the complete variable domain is KAGVTQTPRYLIKTRGQQVTLSCSPISGHRSVSWYQQTPGQGLQFLFEYFSETQRNKGNFPGRFSGRQFSNSRSEMNVSTLELGDSALYLCASSFGRSEQYFGPGTRLTVT.